The next 17 T cell receptor beta chains were all read from a single sample in a study of control samples from healthy donors and cancer patients. Here immunoSEQ multiplex PCR was the method, and the copy in TCRdb shows in-frame clones only, minus some. Among about 140,000 clones listed, 90% to 95% were seen once. The source material was blood. These receptors came from a man aged 35-49 years in good health.

The chain employs TRBV29-1 and TRBJ2-2; TRBD2 is a possible D gene (5 bases). The CDR3 contains 17 residues. Germline CDR1 reads SQVTM; CDR2 reads ANQGSEA. The germline V and J ends were trimmed by 7 bases and 0 bases, with 21 bases remaining between them. The CDR3 DNA sequence: TGCAGCGCGATAGGGAACGGGGAGATAGCGAACACCGGGGAGCTGTTTTTT. Amino acid sequence: CSAIGNGEIANTGELFF.

V gene TRBV27 combines with J gene TRBJ2-1; TRBD2 matches at 12 bases. The CDR3 runs to 14 residues. Germline loops: CDR1 MNHEY, CDR2 SMNVEV (reference sequence). V dropped 7 bases and J dropped 7; count of bases not matched to a gene: 5. The CDR3 DNA is TGTGCCAGCACCAGGACTAGCGGGGCAAATGAGCAGTTCTTC. The encoded protein is CASTRTSGANEQFF.

The chain has TRBV11-1 and TRBJ1-1; 7 bases match TRBD1. V shed 7 bases, J shed 0 bases, and the junction held 8 bases outside the gene matches. CDR1 and CDR2 (germline): SGHAT, FQDESV (reference sequence). The CDR3 has 15 amino acids. The chain's CDR3 is CASNPGTAMNTEAFF. Here the CDR3 DNA reads TGTGCCAGCAACCCAGGGACAGCGATGAACACTGAAGCTTTCTTT.

The chain couples TRBV9 to TRBJ2-2; D is perhaps TRBD2 (7 bases). Germline CDR1 SGDLS, CDR2 YYNGEE. The CDR3 length is 14 residues. Deletions cut 4 bases from V and 4 bases from J, with 11 bases between. The CDR3 DNA reads as TGTGCCAGCAGCATTCGGGGGGCCACCGGGGAGCTGTTTTTT. This translates into CASSIRGATGELFF. Together with reference TRBV9 and TRBJ2-2, the CDR3 gives the full variable domain: DSGVTQTPKHLITATGQRVTLRCSPRSGDLSVYWYQQSLDQGLQFLIQYYNGEERAKGNILERFSAQQFPDLHSELNLSSLELGDSALYFCASSIRGATGELFFGEGSRLTVL.

The gene calls are TRBV19 and TRBJ2-3; 8 positions match TRBD2. This CDR3 region has 15 residues. The germline gives CDR1 LNHDA, CDR2 SQIVND (reference sequence). With 3 bases clipped from V and 4 bases from J, the junction kept 6 bases outside the gene matches. Here the CDR3 reads CASSIPSGSPDTQYF. Here the CDR3 DNA reads TGTGCCAGTAGTATCCCGAGCGGGAGCCCAGATACGCAGTATTTT.

This chain connects TRBV14 to TRBJ2-2; the D is unclear. Deletions cut 4 bases from V and 0 bases from J, with 9 bases between. There are 15 residues in the CDR3. Germline lookup yields CDR1 SGHDN and CDR2 FVKESK. CDR3 loop: CASSLVFANTGELFF. The DNA of the CDR3 is TGTGCCAGCAGCCTGGTCTTCGCGAACACCGGGGAGCTGTTTTTT.

The V gene is TRBV5-1, the J gene TRBJ2-5; possibly TRBD1 or TRBD2 for D (6 bases each). The CDR3 sequence is 18 residues long. The germline V gene has CDR1 SGHRS and CDR2 YFSETQ. Trimming pared 4 bases from V and 1 base from J, leaving 23 bases between. CDR3 protein: CASSLSGGPFQPQETQYF. The DNA for the CDR3 is TGCGCCAGCAGCCTAAGTGGGGGGCCCTTCCAACCCCAAGAGACCCAGTACTTC.

This clone has only one observation. This chain joins TRBV11-2 and TRBJ2-7, with 14 bases lining up with TRBD2. This CDR3 has 16 residues. Germline V CDR1 and CDR2: SGHAT, FQNNGV. V lost 5 bases and J lost 3; bases outside the gene matches: 6. The CDR3 region is CASSHGLAGGNYEQYF. CDR3 bases: TGTGCCAGCAGCCACGGACTAGCGGGGGGAAACTACGAGCAGTACTTC.

The chain employs TRBV2 and TRBJ1-1; D remains ambiguous. V gave up 7 bases and J gave up 3 bases, with 9 bases separating them. The germline V gene encodes CDR1 SNHLY and CDR2 FYNNEI. This CDR3 is 12 amino acids long. DNA of the CDR3: TGTGCCAGCACTTTGGGATACACTGAAGCTTTCTTT. Translated: CASTLGYTEAFF.

The chain couples TRBV5-5 to TRBJ1-2; possible D gene TRBD1, 6 bases. CDR1 is SGHKS, CDR2 YYEKEE, per germline (reference sequence). The CDR3 spans 13 residues. The V end lost 5 bases, the J end lost 2 bases, and 10 bases lay between the germline ends. The CDR3 DNA reads as TGTGCCAGCAGTAGGGGGACCAACTATGGCTACACCTTC. Translating it yields CASSRGTNYGYTF.

The chain links TRBV18 to TRBJ2-7; 7 nucleotides align to TRBD1. The CDR3 covers 13 residues. Germline CDR1 is KGHSH and CDR2 is LQKENI. V shed 3 bases and J 1 base; nucleotides not matched to a gene: 0. DNA for the CDR3: TGTGCCAGCTCACCGGGACAGTCCTACGAGCAGTACTTC. This codes for CASSPGQSYEQYF. The entire variable domain, with the rest obtained from reference TRBV18 and TRBJ2-7, is as follows: NAGVMQNPRHLVRRRGQEARLRCSPMKGHSHVYWYRQLPEEGLKFMVYLQKENIIDESGMPKERFSAEFPKEGPSILRIQQVVRGDSAAYFCASSPGQSYEQYFGPGTRLTVT.

The CDR3 spells CASSAQGYGGINGYTF. CDR3 sequence (DNA): TGTGCCAGCAGCGCCCAAGGGTATGGGGGTATCAATGGCTACACCTTC. The chain combines TRBV9 with TRBJ1-2; a possible D gene is TRBD1 (5 bases). The CDR3 loop spans 16 amino acids. The germline CDR1 and CDR2 sequences are SGDLS and YYNGEE. V lost 3 bases, J lost 6 bases, and 21 bases lay in between.

The chain combines TRBV28 with TRBJ2-1, with TRBD2 matching 10 bases. Germline-derived CDR1 and CDR2 are MDHEN and SYDVKM. Losses at the gene ends were 6 bases for V and 3 bases for J; bases not matched to a gene: 2. There are 14 residues in the CDR3. CDR3 DNA sequence: TGTGCCAGCAGCCTAGCGGGAGACTACAATGAGCAGTTCTTC. Its protein product is CASSLAGDYNEQFF.

This rearrangement joins TRBV28 to TRBJ2-1; 12 positions agree with TRBD2. The CDR3 has 17 amino acids. Germline-derived CDR1 and CDR2 are MDHEN and SYDVKM. The V gene end was trimmed by 5 bases and the J gene end by 8 bases; junction bases not matched to a gene: 13. This CDR3 reads CASSARLAGDTLDEQFF. CDR3 bases: TGTGCCAGCAGTGCCCGACTAGCGGGAGATACCCTAGATGAGCAGTTCTTC.

This clone was observed a single time. The chain combines TRBV6-5 with TRBJ1-4; possible D gene TRBD1, 6 bases. V lost 6 bases and J 4 bases, leaving 6 bases between the germline ends. CDR1 is MNHEY, CDR2 SVGAGI, per germline. The CDR3 consists of 12 residues. CDR3 nucleotide sequence: TGTGCCAGCAGGGACAGTAATGAAAAACTGTTTTTT. This encodes CASRDSNEKLFF.

This chain joins TRBV4-3 and TRBJ1-5; D gene ambiguous. This CDR3 has 14 amino acids. CDR1 LGHNA and CDR2 YSLEER come from the germline V gene. V shed 0 bases and J shed 5 bases, with 8 bases lying between them. The CDR3 nucleotides are TGCGCCAGCAGCCAAGAAGTAGGACATCAGCCCCAGCATTTT. Residues: CASSQEVGHQPQHF.

The chain couples TRBV29-1 to TRBJ1-2; unclear D gene. The CDR3 sequence is 11 residues long. Trimming took off 7 bases at V and 7 bases at J, with 13 bases between the two ends. Germline V CDR1 and CDR2: SQVTM, ANQGSEA. In DNA form, the CDR3 reads TGCAGCGCCACTGGGGTAGGTGGCTACACCTTC. It encodes CSATGVGGYTF. The variable domain in full, completed from reference TRBV29-1 and TRBJ1-2, reads SAVISQKPSRDICQRGTSLTIQCQVDSQVTMMFWYRQQPGQSLTLIATANQGSEATYESGFVIDKFPISRPNLTFSTLTVSNMSPEDSSIYLCSATGVGGYTFGSGTRLTVV.